This entry features one TCR beta chain sequence. Its antigen is as yet unknown. The study excluded patients with uncontrolled infection, other autoimmune disease, pregnancy or lactation. This specimen comes from a study of T cells in Graves' hyperthyroidism and ophthalmopathy. Across the study: Blood from the periphery was taken at initial diagnosis, before any treatment.

From RNA transcripts, TCR beta CDR3 regions were amplified. An initial round of RT-PCR targeting the TCR CDR3 relied on the HTBI primer set. A single record per CDR3 protein comes from TCRdb applying MiXCR to the multiplex PCR reads. The data show under 600,000 distinct CDR3 sequences, 16% seen once. Study-level results: By a 13 V-J model, ophthalmopathy was set apart from stable hyperthyroidism. Expanded thyroid clonotypes (above 0.001) were mostly also found in blood.

V dropped 0 bases and J dropped 5 bases, with 12 bases sitting between them. This CDR3 contains 15 residues. The germline V gene encodes CDR1 SGHRS and CDR2 YFSETQ. The chain couples TRBV5-1 to TRBJ2-1; tentatively, D is TRBD1 (6 bases). This TCR was recovered from a middle-aged woman with Graves' ophthalmopathy. Sequencing was done on a sample of blood. CDR3: CASSLAGAPDNEQFF. For the CDR3, the DNA is TGCGCCAGCAGCTTGGCAGGGGCCCCCGACAATGAGCAGTTCTTC.